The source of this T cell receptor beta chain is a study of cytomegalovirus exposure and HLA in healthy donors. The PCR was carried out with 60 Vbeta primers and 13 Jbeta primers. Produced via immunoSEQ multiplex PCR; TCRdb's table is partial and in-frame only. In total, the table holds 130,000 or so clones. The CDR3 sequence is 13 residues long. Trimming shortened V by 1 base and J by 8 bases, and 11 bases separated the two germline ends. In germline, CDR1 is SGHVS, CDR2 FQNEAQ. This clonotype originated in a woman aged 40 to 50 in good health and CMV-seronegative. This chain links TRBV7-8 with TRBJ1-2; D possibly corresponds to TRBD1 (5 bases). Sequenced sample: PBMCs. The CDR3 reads CASSLEGVRGYTF. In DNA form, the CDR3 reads TGTGCCAGCAGCTTAGAAGGGGTCCGGGGCTACACCTTC.